This T cell receptor beta chain stems from a study of OX40 agonist ivuxolimab in advanced cancers. Study-wide results and limits: In general, CD8+ T cells held more expanded clones than CD4+ did, on average.

Repertoires were generated with immunoSEQ multiplex PCR, while TCRdb's copy carries only in-frame clones and drops some. In the table there are 50,000 to 80,000 clones, less than 95% of which are singletons. With respect to this clone: Its antigen is unidentified.

This CDR3 contains 13 residues. V lost 3 bases, J lost 2 bases, and 2 bases stayed unmatched. Germline V gives CDR1 SGHRS, CDR2 YFSETQ. The V call is TRBV5-1, the J call TRBJ2-7; 7 positions match TRBD2. This clonotype was obtained from an adult with an advanced solid tumor such as melanoma, head and neck, liver or kidney cancer. Sample: CD4+ or CD8+ T cells sorted from blood, taken in a trial of the OX40 agonist ivuxolimab. CDR3 nucleotide sequence: TGCGCCAGCAGCTCCCGGGAGGCCTACGAGCAGTACTTC. As protein: CASSSREAYEQYF.